This T cell receptor (beta chain) was sequenced in a study of CD8 T cells in Susac syndrome. Random hexamers served to reverse transcribe roughly 0.45 to 1 ug RNA. A single record per CDR3 protein comes from TCRdb applying MiXCR to the immunoSEQ multiplex PCR reads. The sample yields roughly 400,000 distinct CDR3 sequences, approximately 89% seen once. V was clipped by 5 bases and J by 8 bases; unmatched bases: 9. The CDR3 length is 15 residues. CDR1 and CDR2 (germline): SGHTA, FQGTGA. The origin of this receptor is a human donor with multiple sclerosis. The chain is built from TRBV7-3 and TRBJ2-1, with 10 bases matching TRBD1. The material sequenced was CD8+ T cells from PBMCs. The chain's CDR3 is CASSTEDRGRYEQFF. CDR3 in DNA: TGTGCCAGCAGCACAGAAGACAGGGGGCGTTATGAGCAGTTCTTC. Complete variable domain (other parts from reference TRBV7-3 and TRBJ2-1): GAGVSQTPSNKVTEKGKYVELRCDPISGHTALYWYRQSLGQGPEFLIYFQGTGAADDSGLPNDRFFAVRPEGSVSTLKIQRTERGDSAVYLCASSTEDRGRYEQFFGPGTRLTVL.